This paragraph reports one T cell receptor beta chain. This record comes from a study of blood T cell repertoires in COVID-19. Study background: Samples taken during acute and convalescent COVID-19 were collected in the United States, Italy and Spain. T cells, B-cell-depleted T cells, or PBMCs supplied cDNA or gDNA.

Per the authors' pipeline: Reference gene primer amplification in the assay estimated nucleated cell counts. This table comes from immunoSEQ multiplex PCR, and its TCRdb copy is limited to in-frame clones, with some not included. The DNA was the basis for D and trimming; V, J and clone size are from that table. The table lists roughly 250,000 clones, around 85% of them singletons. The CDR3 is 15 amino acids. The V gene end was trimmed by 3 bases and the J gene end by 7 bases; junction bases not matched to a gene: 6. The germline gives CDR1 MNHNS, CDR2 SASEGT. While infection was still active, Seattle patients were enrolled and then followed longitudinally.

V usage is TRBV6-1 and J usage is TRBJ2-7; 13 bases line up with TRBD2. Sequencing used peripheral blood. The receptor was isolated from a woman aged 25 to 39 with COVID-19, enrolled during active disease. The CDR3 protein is CASSDGLAGVGEQYF. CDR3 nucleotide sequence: TGTGCCAGCAGTGACGGACTAGCGGGGGTTGGTGAGCAGTACTTC.